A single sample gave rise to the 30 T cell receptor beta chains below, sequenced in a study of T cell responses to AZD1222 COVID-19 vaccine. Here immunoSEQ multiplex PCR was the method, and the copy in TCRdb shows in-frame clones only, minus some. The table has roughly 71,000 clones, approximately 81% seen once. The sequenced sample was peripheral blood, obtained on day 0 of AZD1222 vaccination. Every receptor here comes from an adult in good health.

CDR3 residues: CSAGQVQDTQYF. The CDR3 nucleotides are TGCAGCGCTGGACAGGTTCAAGATACGCAGTATTTT. V usage is TRBV29-1 and J usage is TRBJ2-3; 7 bases align to TRBD1. With V trimmed by 7 bases and J by 5 bases, 6 bases remained unmatched. The CDR3 length is 12 residues. In germline, CDR1 is SQVTM, CDR2 ANQGSEA.

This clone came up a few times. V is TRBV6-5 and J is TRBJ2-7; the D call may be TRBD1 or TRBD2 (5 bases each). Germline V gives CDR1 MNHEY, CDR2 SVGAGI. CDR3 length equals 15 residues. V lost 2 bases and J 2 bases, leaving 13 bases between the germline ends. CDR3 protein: CASSYARDATYEQYF. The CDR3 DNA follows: TGTGCCAGCAGTTACGCCCGGGACGCAACCTACGAGCAGTACTTC.

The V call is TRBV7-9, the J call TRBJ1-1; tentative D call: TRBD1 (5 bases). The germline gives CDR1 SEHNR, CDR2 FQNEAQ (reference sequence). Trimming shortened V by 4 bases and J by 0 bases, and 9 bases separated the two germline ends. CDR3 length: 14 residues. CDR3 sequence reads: CASSSGTLNTEAFF. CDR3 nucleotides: TGTGCCAGCAGCTCAGGGACTTTGAACACTGAAGCTTTCTTT.

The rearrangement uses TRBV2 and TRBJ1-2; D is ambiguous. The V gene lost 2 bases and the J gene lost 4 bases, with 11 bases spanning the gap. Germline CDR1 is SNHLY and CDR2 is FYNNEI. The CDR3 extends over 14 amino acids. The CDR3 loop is CASSEHPSFYGYTF. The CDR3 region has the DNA TGTGCCAGCAGTGAACACCCCTCATTCTATGGCTACACCTTC.

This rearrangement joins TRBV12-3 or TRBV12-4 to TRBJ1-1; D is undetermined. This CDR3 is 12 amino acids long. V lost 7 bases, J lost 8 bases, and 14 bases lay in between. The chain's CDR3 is CASTLNLREAFF. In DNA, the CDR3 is TGTGCCAGCACCCTTAATTTGAGGGAAGCTTTCTTT.

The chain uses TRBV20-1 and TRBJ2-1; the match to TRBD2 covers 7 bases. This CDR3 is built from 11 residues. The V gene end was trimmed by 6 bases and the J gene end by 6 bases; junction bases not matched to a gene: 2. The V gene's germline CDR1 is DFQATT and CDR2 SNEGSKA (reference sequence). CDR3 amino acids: CSARTSNEQFF. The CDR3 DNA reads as TGCAGTGCGAGGACTAGCAATGAGCAGTTCTTC.

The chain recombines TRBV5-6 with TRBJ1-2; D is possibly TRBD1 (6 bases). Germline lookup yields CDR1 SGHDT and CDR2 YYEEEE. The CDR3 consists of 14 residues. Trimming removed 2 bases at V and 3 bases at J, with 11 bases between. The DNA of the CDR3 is TGTGCCAGCAGCTTTTGGACAGTCTACTATGGCTACACCTTC. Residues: CASSFWTVYYGYTF.

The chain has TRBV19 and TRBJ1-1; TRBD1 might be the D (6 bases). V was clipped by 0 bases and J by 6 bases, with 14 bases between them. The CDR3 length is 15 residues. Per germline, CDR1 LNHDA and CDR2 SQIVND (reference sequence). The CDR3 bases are TGTGCCAGTAGTATAGATGACAGGTCGGCCTCTGAAGCTTTCTTT. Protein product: CASSIDDRSASEAFF.

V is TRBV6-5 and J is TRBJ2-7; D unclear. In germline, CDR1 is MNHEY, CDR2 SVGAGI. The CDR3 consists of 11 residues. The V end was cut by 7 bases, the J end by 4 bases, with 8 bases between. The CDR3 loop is CASTNEYEQYF. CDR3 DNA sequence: TGTGCCAGCACCAACGAGTACGAGCAGTACTTC.

In nucleotides, the CDR3 is TGTGCCAGCTCACATTCTGAGGTCGGGGTGAGCATTCAGTACTTC. Its protein product is CASSHSEVGVSIQYF. The chain employs TRBV18 and TRBJ2-4; possibly TRBD2 for D (5 bases). CDR1 and CDR2 from the germline V gene are KGHSH and LQKENI. The CDR3 runs 15 residues. Trimming took off 4 bases at V and 9 bases at J, with 19 bases between the two ends.

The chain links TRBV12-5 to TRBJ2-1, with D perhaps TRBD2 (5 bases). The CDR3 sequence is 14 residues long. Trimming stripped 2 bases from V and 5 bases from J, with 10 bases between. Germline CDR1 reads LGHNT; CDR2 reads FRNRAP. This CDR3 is CASGLTSINNEQFF. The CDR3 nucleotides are TGTGCTAGTGGTTTGACTAGTATCAACAATGAGCAGTTCTTC.

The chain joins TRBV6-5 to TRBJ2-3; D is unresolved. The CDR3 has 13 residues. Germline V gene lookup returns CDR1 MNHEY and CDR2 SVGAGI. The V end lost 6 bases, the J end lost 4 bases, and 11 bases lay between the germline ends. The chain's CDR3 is CASSRQEADTQYF. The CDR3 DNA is TGTGCCAGCAGCCGCCAAGAGGCAGATACGCAGTATTTT.

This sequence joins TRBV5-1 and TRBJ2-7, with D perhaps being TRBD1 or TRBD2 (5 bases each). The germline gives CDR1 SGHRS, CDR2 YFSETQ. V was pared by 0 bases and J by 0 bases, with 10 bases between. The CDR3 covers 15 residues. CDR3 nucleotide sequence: TGCGCCAGCAGCTTGGCCTGGGACGCCTCCTACGAGCAGTACTTC. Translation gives CASSLAWDASYEQYF.

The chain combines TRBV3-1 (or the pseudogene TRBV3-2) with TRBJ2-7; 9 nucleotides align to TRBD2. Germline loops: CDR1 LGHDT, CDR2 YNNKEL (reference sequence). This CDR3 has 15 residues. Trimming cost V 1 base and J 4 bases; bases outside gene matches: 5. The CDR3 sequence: CASSQGRGGNYEQYF. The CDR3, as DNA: TGTGCCAGCAGCCAAGGGCGGGGGGGTAATTACGAGCAGTACTTC.

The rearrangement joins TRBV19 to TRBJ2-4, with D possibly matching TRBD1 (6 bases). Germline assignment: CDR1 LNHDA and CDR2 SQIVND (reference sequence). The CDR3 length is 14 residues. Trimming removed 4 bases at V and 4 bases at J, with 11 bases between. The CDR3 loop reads CASSNPGDKNIQYF. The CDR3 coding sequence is TGTGCCAGTAGTAACCCAGGGGATAAAAACATTCAGTACTTC.

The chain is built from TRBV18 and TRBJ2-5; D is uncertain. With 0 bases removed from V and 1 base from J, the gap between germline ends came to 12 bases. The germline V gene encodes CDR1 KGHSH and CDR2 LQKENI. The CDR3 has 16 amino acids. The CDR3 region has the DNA TGTGCCAGCTCACCACCCTCCAGAGCCTCCCAAGAGACCCAGTACTTC. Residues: CASSPPSRASQETQYF.

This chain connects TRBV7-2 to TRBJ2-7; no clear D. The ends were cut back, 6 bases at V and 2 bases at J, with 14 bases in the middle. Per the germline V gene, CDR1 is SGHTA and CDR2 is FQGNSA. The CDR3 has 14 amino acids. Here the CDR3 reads CASSPGPVTYEQYF. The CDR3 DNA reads TGTGCCAGCAGTCCCGGACCCGTAACCTACGAGCAGTACTTC.

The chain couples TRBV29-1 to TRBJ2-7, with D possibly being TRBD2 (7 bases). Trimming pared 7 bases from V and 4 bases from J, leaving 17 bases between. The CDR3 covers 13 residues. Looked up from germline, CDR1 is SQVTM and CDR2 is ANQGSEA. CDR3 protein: CSAGEGVVYEQYF. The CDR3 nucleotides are TGCAGCGCCGGGGAGGGGGTAGTATACGAGCAGTACTTC.

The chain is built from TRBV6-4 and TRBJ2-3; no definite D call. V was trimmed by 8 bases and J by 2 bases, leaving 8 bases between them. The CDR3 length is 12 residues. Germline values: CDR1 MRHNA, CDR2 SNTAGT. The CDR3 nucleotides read TGTGCCAGCTCGGACCTCACAGATACGCAGTATTTT. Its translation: CASSDLTDTQYF.

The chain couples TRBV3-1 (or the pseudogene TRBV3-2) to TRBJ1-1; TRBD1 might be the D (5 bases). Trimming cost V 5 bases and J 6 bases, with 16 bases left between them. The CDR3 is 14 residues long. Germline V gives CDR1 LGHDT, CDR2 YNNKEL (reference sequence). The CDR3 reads CASSGATGSSEAFF. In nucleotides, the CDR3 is TGTGCCAGCAGCGGCGCCACAGGATCCTCTGAAGCTTTCTTT.

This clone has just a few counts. CDR3 nucleotide sequence: TGCGCCAGCAGCGCCGGACAGGGTGGCTACGAGCAGTACTTC. Translated: CASSAGQGGYEQYF. The chain combines TRBV5-1 with TRBJ2-7, with 8 bases identical to TRBD1. Germline V gene data show CDR1 as SGHRS and CDR2 as YFSETQ. The trim removed 4 bases at V and 3 bases at J, leaving 6 bases unmatched. The CDR3 is 14 residues long.

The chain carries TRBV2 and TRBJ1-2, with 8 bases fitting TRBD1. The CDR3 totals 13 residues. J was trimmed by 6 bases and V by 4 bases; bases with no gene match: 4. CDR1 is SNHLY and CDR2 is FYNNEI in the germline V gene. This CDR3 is CASSVRTGNGYTF. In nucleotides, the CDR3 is TGTGCCAGCAGTGTTAGGACAGGGAATGGCTACACCTTC. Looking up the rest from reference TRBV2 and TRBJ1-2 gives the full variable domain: EPEVTQTPSHQVTQMGQEVILRCVPISNHLYFYWYRQILGQKVEFLVSFYNNEISEKSEIFDDQFSVERPDGSNFTLKIRSTKLEDSAMYFCASSVRTGNGYTFGSGTRLTVV.

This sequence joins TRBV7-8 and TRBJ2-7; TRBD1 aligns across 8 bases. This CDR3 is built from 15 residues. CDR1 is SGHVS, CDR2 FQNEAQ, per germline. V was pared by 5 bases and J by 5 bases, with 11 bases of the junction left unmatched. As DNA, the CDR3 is TGTGCCAGCAGCGCAACCGGGACAGGAAGCGACGAGCAGTACTTC. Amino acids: CASSATGTGSDEQYF.

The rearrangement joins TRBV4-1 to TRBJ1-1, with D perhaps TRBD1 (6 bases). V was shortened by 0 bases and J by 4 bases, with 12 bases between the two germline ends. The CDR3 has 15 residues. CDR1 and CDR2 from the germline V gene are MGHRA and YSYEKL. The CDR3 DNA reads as TGCGCCAGCAGCCAAGATATTACAGGGTCCACTGAAGCTTTCTTT. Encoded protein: CASSQDITGSTEAFF.

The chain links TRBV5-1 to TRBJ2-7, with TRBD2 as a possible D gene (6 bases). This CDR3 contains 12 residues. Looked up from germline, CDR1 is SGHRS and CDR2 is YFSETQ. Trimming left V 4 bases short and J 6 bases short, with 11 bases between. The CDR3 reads CASSRDWGEQYF. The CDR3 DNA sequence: TGCGCCAGCAGCAGGGACTGGGGCGAGCAGTACTTC.

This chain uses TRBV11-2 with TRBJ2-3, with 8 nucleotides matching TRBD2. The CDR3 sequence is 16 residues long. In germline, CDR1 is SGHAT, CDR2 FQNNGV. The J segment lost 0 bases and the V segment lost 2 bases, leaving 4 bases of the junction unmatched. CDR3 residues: CASSLNSGVSTDTQYF. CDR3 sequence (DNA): TGTGCCAGCAGCTTAAATAGCGGGGTGAGCACAGATACGCAGTATTTT.

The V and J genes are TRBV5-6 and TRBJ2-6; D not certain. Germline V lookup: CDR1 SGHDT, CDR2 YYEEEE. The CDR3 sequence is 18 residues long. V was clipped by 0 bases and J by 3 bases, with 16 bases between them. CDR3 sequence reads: CASSLGRADLGGANVLTF. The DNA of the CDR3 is TGTGCCAGCAGCTTGGGACGCGCCGATTTAGGTGGGGCCAACGTCCTGACTTTC.

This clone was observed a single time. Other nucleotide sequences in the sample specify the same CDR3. CDR3 DNA: TGCGCCAGCAGCTTGACAGGGGACACCGGGGAGCTGTTTTTT. This sequence encodes CASSLTGDTGELFF. This chain connects TRBV5-1 to TRBJ2-2; 7 nucleotides align to TRBD1. The CDR3 spans 14 residues. The junction had 0 bases not matched to a gene; V was cut back by 1 base and J by 3 bases. Germline V lookup: CDR1 SGHRS, CDR2 YFSETQ.

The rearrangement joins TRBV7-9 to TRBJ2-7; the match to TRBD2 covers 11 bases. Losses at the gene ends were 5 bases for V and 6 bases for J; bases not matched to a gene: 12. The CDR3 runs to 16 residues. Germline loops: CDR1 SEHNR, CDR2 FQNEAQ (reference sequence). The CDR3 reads CASSPRLAGGQPEQYF. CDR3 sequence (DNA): TGTGCCAGCAGCCCCAGGCTAGCGGGAGGCCAACCCGAGCAGTACTTC.

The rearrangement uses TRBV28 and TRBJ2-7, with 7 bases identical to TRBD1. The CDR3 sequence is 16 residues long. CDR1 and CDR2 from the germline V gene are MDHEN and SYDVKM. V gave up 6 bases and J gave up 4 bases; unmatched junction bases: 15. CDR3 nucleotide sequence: TGTGCCAGCAGATCACCCTCGACAGGGTACTTATACGAGCAGTACTTC. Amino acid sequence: CASRSPSTGYLYEQYF.